A selection of T cell receptor beta chains follows, all from one sample in a study of blood T cell repertoires in COVID-19. Repertoires were generated with immunoSEQ multiplex PCR, while TCRdb's copy carries only in-frame clones and drops some. The table shows some 150,000 clones, with roughly 90% occurring only once. The sequenced sample consisted of PBMCs or T cells enriched from blood (not recorded which). The receptors were gathered from a woman aged 25 to 39 with acute COVID-19. The conserved cysteine and the conserved F or W are not part of the CDR3 here.

J	V	CDR3
TRBJ2-2	TRBV7-9	ASSWVAGGLNTGELF
TRBJ2-4	TRBV7-3	ASSLRVTRENIQY
TRBJ1-6	TRBV7-3	ASSLTSRESNSPLH
TRBJ2-1	TRBV19	ASSIPGGRALDEQF
TRBJ1-4	TRBV18	ASSQQGINEKLF
TRBJ1-1	TRBV28	ASSGREFSMNTEAF
TRBJ2-1	TRBV4-1	ASSPSPLPSGRDHEQF
TRBJ1-3	TRBV29-1	SAQSSGNTIY
TRBJ1-1	TRBV7-3	ASPNNGGPWVNTEAF
TRBJ1-5	TRBV9	ASSVGAFSNQPQH
TRBJ2-5	TRBV28	ASSLGGATETQY
TRBJ2-3	TRBV11-3	ASSQGLGQGTEDTQY
TRBJ2-1	TRBV4-3	ASSQVSYGLADYNEQF
TRBJ2-3	TRBV12-3/TRBV12-4	ASSFGSEKQY
TRBJ1-4	TRBV7-2	ASTQGVGEKLF
TRBJ2-3	TRBV3-1/TRBV3-2	ASTQTGGKDTQY
TRBJ1-1	TRBV19	ASSLGHTLEAF
TRBJ2-3	TRBV3-1/TRBV3-2	ASSQLSTDTQY
TRBJ1-4	TRBV5-4	ASSAPGQGNEKLF
TRBJ2-3	TRBV10-3	AISRSDRFSTDTQY
TRBJ1-2	TRBV9	ASSVVIAGCYGYT
TRBJ1-1	TRBV18	ASSSDWGHMNTEAF
TRBJ2-5	TRBV4-1	ASSQGRLLPGETQY
TRBJ1-1	TRBV28	ASRRQGGNTEAF